The 16 T cell receptor beta chains in this list originate from one sample, sequenced in a study of cytomegalovirus exposure and HLA in healthy donors. With 60 Vbeta and 13 Jbeta primers, the PCR was carried out. The method was immunoSEQ multiplex PCR; TCRdb's version includes in-frame clones alone and lacks a portion of them. The sample has 180,000 or so clones; roughly 80% are singletons. The sample comprised PBMCs. These receptors all come from a girl aged 5 to 17 in good health and CMV-seropositive.

The chain joins TRBV9 to TRBJ2-5, with 10 bases that match TRBD1. The CDR3 contains 14 residues. CDR1 SGDLS and CDR2 YYNGEE come from the germline V gene. The junction had 6 bases not matched to a gene; V was cut back by 5 bases and J by 5 bases. CDR3 residues: CASSRQGAGETQYF. The CDR3 region has the DNA TGTGCCAGCAGTCGACAGGGGGCCGGGGAGACCCAGTACTTC.

The rearrangement joins TRBV9 to TRBJ2-7; possible D gene TRBD1, 5 bases. CDR1 SGDLS and CDR2 YYNGEE come from the germline V gene. V dropped 3 bases and J dropped 0 bases, with 16 bases sitting between them. This CDR3 is 16 amino acids long. This CDR3 reads CASSAEDTGFSYEQYF. The CDR3 nucleotides are TGTGCCAGCAGCGCAGAAGATACAGGTTTCTCCTACGAGCAGTACTTC.

V and J are TRBV11-2 and TRBJ2-1; D not resolved. V gave up 7 bases and J gave up 3 bases, with 19 bases separating them. The CDR3 length is 16 residues. Germline lookup yields CDR1 SGHAT and CDR2 FQNNGV. This CDR3 is CASTLRPLGNYNEQFF. The DNA of the CDR3 is TGTGCCAGCACCCTTCGGCCCCTAGGTAACTACAATGAGCAGTTCTTC.

V usage is TRBV5-6 and J usage is TRBJ1-2, with a weak D call TRBD1 (5 bases). The germline V and J ends were trimmed by 4 bases and 0 bases, with 16 bases remaining between them. The germline CDR1 and CDR2 sequences are SGHDT and YYEEEE. The CDR3 is 16 amino acids. CDR3 nucleotides: TGTGCCAGCAGCCCGGCTTTGAGGACAACTAACTATGGCTACACCTTC. Translation: CASSPALRTTNYGYTF. The variable domain in full, completed from reference TRBV5-6 and TRBJ1-2, reads DAGVTQSPTHLIKTRGQQVTLRCSPKSGHDTVSWYQQALGQGPQFIFQYYEEEERQRGNFPDRFSGHQFPNYSSELNVNALLLGDSALYLCASSPALRTTNYGYTFGSGTRLTVV.

V usage is TRBV5-5 and J usage is TRBJ2-1; TRBD1 is a possible D gene (5 bases). CDR3 size: 19 residues. Germline CDR1 SGHKS, CDR2 YYEKEE (reference sequence). V lost 0 bases and J lost 5, with 24 bases in between. The CDR3 reads CASSLDSRRVMFIDNEQFF. The CDR3 DNA reads as TGTGCCAGCAGCTTGGATAGTCGCAGGGTGATGTTTATTGACAATGAGCAGTTCTTC.

This clone was detected only once. The chain carries TRBV7-2 and TRBJ2-7; 7 bases align to TRBD2. With V trimmed by 0 bases and J by 3 bases, 8 bases remained unmatched. CDR1 is SGHTA, CDR2 FQGNSA, per germline. The CDR3 totals 16 residues. CDR3 region: CASSLAHLAAGYEQYF. Written as DNA, the CDR3 is TGTGCCAGCAGCTTAGCGCACCTAGCGGCAGGCTACGAGCAGTACTTC.

V and J are TRBV19 and TRBJ1-4; TRBD1 agrees at 12 bases. Trimming took 4 bases from V and 8 from J; bases not matched to a gene: 2. The germline gives CDR1 LNHDA, CDR2 SQIVND (reference sequence). The CDR3 extends over 14 amino acids. The CDR3 region has the DNA TGTGCCAGTAGTAGGGACAGGGGGCTCGAAAAACTGTTTTTT. Residues: CASSRDRGLEKLFF.

A note on this clone: Other DNA sequences in this sample translate to the same CDR3. In DNA form, the CDR3 reads TGTGCCAGCAGCTTGGGGACTAGCGGAGGCGGGGATACGCAGTATTTT. It specifies CASSLGTSGGGDTQYF. J is TRBJ2-3 and V is TRBV5-6, with TRBD2 identical over 10 bases. Germline values: CDR1 SGHDT, CDR2 YYEEEE. The CDR3 contains 16 residues. The junction had 7 bases not matched to a gene; V was cut back by 0 bases and J by 6 bases.

This clone came up a few times. This chain links TRBV5-1 with TRBJ2-3, with a tentative D call TRBD2 (5 bases). The CDR3 loop spans 13 amino acids. Germline CDR1 reads SGHRS; CDR2 reads YFSETQ. The V end lost 4 bases, the J end lost 1 base, and 7 bases lay between the germline ends. Here the CDR3 reads CASSERGTDTQYF. The CDR3 region has the DNA TGCGCCAGCAGCGAGAGGGGCACAGATACGCAGTATTTT.

This sequence joins TRBV6-5 and TRBJ2-7, with 11 bases identical to TRBD2. V was clipped by 4 bases and J by 6 bases; unmatched bases: 8. Per germline, CDR1 MNHEY and CDR2 SVGAGI. The CDR3 runs 15 residues. This chain's CDR3 is CASSWISGRAGEQYF. The CDR3 DNA is TGTGCCAGCAGTTGGATTAGCGGGAGGGCCGGCGAGCAGTACTTC.

V gene TRBV10-3 combines with J gene TRBJ1-5; D perhaps matches TRBD1 (6 bases). Trimming took 6 bases from V and 4 from J, leaving 16 bases between them. The germline V gene has CDR1 ENHRY and CDR2 SYGVKD. The CDR3 has 15 amino acids. The CDR3 loop is CAIRQGLENNQPQHF. The CDR3 region has the DNA TGTGCCATCAGACAGGGTTTAGAGAATAATCAGCCCCAGCATTTT.

CDR3 protein: CASSLAAGGRREQYF. In DNA form, the CDR3 reads TGTGCCAGCAGCTTAGCGGCGGGAGGAAGGCGCGAGCAGTACTTC. V gene TRBV7-2 combines with J gene TRBJ2-7; 8 bases fit TRBD2. J was trimmed by 6 bases and V by 0 bases; bases with no gene match: 7. CDR1 is SGHTA and CDR2 is FQGNSA in the germline V gene. This CDR3 is built from 15 residues.

The V and J genes are TRBV27 and TRBJ2-5, with TRBD2 identical over 14 bases. With V trimmed by 4 bases and J by 3 bases, 1 base remained unmatched. Germline CDR1 is MNHEY and CDR2 is SMNVEV (reference sequence). The CDR3 has 15 amino acids. CDR3 sequence: CASSSGLAGEETQYF. The DNA for the CDR3 is TGTGCCAGCAGTTCGGGACTAGCGGGAGAAGAGACCCAGTACTTC.

The CDR3 sequence is CSPQKWNTEAFF. Here the CDR3 DNA reads TGCAGTCCCCAAAAATGGAACACTGAAGCTTTCTTT. This chain links TRBV29-1 with TRBJ1-1; D is unresolved. The CDR3 has 12 residues. Germline V gene data show CDR1 as SQVTM and CDR2 as ANQGSEA.

This clone was detected only once. The CDR3 region has the DNA TGTGCCAGCAGCGTAGTCACTAACTATGGCTACACCTTC. Its translation: CASSVVTNYGYTF. J is TRBJ1-2 and V is TRBV9; D is unclear. This CDR3 has 13 residues. The V gene lost 0 bases and the J gene lost 0 bases, with 3 bases spanning the gap. Germline values: CDR1 SGDLS, CDR2 YYNGEE.

The J gene is TRBJ2-7, the V gene TRBV5-1, with unresolved D. The germline CDR1 and CDR2 sequences are SGHRS and YFSETQ. V lost 0 bases to trimming and J lost 0 bases, with 10 bases between them. The CDR3 sequence is 15 residues long. In DNA, the CDR3 is TGCGCCAGCAGCTTGGGAGGCGGAGTCTCCTACGAGCAGTACTTC. Encoded protein: CASSLGGGVSYEQYF.